One sample yielded the 16 T cell receptor beta chains listed below, sequenced in a study of kidney transplant recipient with SARS-CoV-2 infection. Each CDR3 protein gets one entry after TCRdb re-called the reads with MiXCR. The data contain roughly 230,000 distinct CDR3 sequences, under 30% of them seen just once; the ten biggest clones take up less than 8.5%. The material was a blood sample, obtained at baseline and between days 110 and 120 from a kidney transplant recipient. Receptor source: a male patient between 25 and 40 years old who had COVID-19 and was a kidney transplant recipient. Some T cells may be supplied by the graft donor.

A remark on this clonotype: It may be a read error: a sequence one base away is much more abundant. The J gene is TRBJ1-2, the V gene TRBV6-5, with a possible D match to TRBD1 (6 bases). The V gene's germline CDR1 is MNHEY and CDR2 SVGAGI. The CDR3 runs 15 residues. The CDR3 nucleotides are TGTGCCAGCAATTACCAGGGGTACGTAGACTATGGCTACACCTTC. This sequence encodes CASNYQGYVDYGYTF.

V is TRBV4-1 and J is TRBJ2-1; D is perhaps TRBD1 or TRBD2 (5 bases each). The CDR3 length is 18 residues. CDR1 and CDR2 (germline): MGHRA, YSYEKL. Deletions cut 5 bases from V and 10 bases from J, with 30 bases between. In nucleotides, the CDR3 is TGCGCCAGCAGCTCCCGGGACCCCCCTCGGGCTTTTACAAGAGAGCAGTTCTTC. This gives the protein CASSSRDPPRAFTREQFF.

This clonotype was seen many times. The V gene is TRBV2, the J gene TRBJ1-4, with TRBD1 matching 7 bases. Germline V gene lookup returns CDR1 SNHLY and CDR2 FYNNEI. This CDR3 has 15 residues. Unmatched junction bases numbered 11, after V lost 4 bases and J lost 9 bases. In nucleotides, the CDR3 is TGTGCCAGCAGTGTAAACAGGGGTAGTTCGAAAAAACTGTTTTTT. Protein product: CASSVNRGSSKKLFF. The variable domain in full, with the rest retrieved from reference TRBV2 and TRBJ1-4, is EPEVTQTPSHQVTQMGQEVILRCVPISNHLYFYWYRQILGQKVEFLVSFYNNEISEKSEIFDDQFSVERPDGSNFTLKIRSTKLEDSAMYFCASSVNRGSSKKLFFGSGTQLSVL.

This clonotype was found a few times. This chain uses TRBV20-1 with TRBJ2-7, with unresolved D. This CDR3 is built from 13 residues. V gave up 5 bases and J gave up 0 bases, with 11 bases separating them. Germline-derived CDR1 and CDR2 are DFQATT and SNEGSKA (reference sequence). The CDR3 here is CSAETLSSYEQYF. CDR3 coding DNA: TGCAGTGCTGAGACTCTTAGCTCCTACGAGCAGTACTTC.

For this clonotype: One base away lies a much larger clone, so this may be a sequencing read error. The chain couples TRBV7-2 to TRBJ1-2; D gene unclear. The germline V gene encodes CDR1 SGHTA and CDR2 FQGNSA. Trimming took off 5 bases at V and 4 bases at J, with 23 bases between the two ends. CDR3 length equals 17 residues. This chain's CDR3 is CASSRVTRDGETYGYTF. The CDR3 region has the DNA TGTGCCAGCAGCAGAGTTACCAGAGACGGAGAGACCTATGGCTACACCTTC.

This clonotype has ten or more counts. One end of the junction fails to match germline, which may point to a read error. The V and J genes are TRBV6-2 or TRBV6-3 and TRBJ2-4; 7 bases match TRBD2. This CDR3 spans 13 amino acids. CDR1 is MNHEY, CDR2 SVGEGT, per germline. The CDR3, as DNA: TGTGCCAGCAGTTCCTCCGGGGCGGGAGTTCAATACTTC. Translation: CASSSSGAGVQYF.

V gene TRBV11-2 combines with J gene TRBJ2-5, with 10 bases matching TRBD1. The CDR3 is made up of 16 amino acids. Unmatched junction bases numbered 20, after V lost 8 bases and J lost 11 bases. CDR1 is SGHAT, CDR2 FQNNGV, per germline. CDR3 loop: CASGSGQGVNSYEQYF. CDR3 sequence (DNA): TGTGCCAGCGGCTCCGGACAGGGGGTCAATTCCTACGAACAGTACTTC.

This clonotype was seen at least ten times. The chain couples TRBV18 to TRBJ1-3, with D tentatively TRBD1 (6 bases). The CDR3 length is 16 residues. CDR1 and CDR2 (germline): KGHSH, LQKENI. Trimming left V 1 base short and J 0 bases short, with 10 bases between. Here the CDR3 DNA reads TGTGCCAGCTCACCACTCGACAGGAGCTCTGGAAACACCATATATTTT. Its protein product is CASSPLDRSSGNTIYF.

Many counts were recorded for this clonotype. The V call is TRBV19, the J call TRBJ1-4, with 8 bases aligning to TRBD1. The J segment lost 2 bases and the V segment lost 6 bases, leaving 5 bases of the junction unmatched. The CDR3 is made up of 15 amino acids. The V gene's germline CDR1 is LNHDA and CDR2 SQIVND (reference sequence). The CDR3 DNA sequence: TGTGCCAGTAGGAGACAGGGGCCGACTAATGAAAAACTGTTTTTT. Its translation is CASRRQGPTNEKLFF. The full variable domain, rest sourced from reference TRBV19 and TRBJ1-4, is DGGITQSPKYLFRKEGQNVTLSCEQNLNHDAMYWYRQDPGQGLRLIYYSQIVNDFQKGDIAEGYSVSREKKESFPLTVTSAQKNPTAFYLCASRRQGPTNEKLFFGSGTQLSVL.

This clonotype was counted at least ten times. This chain joins TRBV7-9 and TRBJ2-7; D not resolved. This CDR3 is 11 amino acids long. CDR1 is SEHNR, CDR2 FQNEAQ, per germline (reference sequence). Trimming took 4 bases from V and 4 from J, leaving 5 bases between them. Written as DNA, the CDR3 is TGTGCCAGCAGCTACGAATACGAGCAGTACTTC. As protein: CASSYEYEQYF.

This clonotype came up a few times. A much larger clone lies a single base off, so this may be a read error. V usage is TRBV5-1 and J usage is TRBJ2-3; no definite D call. The CDR3 runs to 16 residues. Germline V gene data show CDR1 as SGHRS and CDR2 as YFSETQ. CDR3 in amino acids: CTSSLVAGPGGDTQYF. In DNA, the CDR3 is TGCACCAGCAGCTTGGTGGCTGGGCCCGGTGGGGATACGCAGTATTTT.

This clonotype was seen many times. CDR3 sequence: CASSETSPISFSETQYF. In DNA form, the CDR3 reads TGTGCCAGCAGCGAGACAAGTCCCATTTCTTTCTCTGAGACCCAGTACTTC. The chain is built from TRBV3-1 and TRBJ2-5; no firm D call. The V gene's germline CDR1 is LGHDT and CDR2 YNNKEL (reference sequence). V lost 5 bases and J lost 5, with 24 bases in between. The CDR3 loop spans 17 amino acids.

This clonotype showed up many times. This rearrangement joins TRBV29-1 to TRBJ2-6; perhaps TRBD1 as D (6 bases). The CDR3 contains 17 residues. The V gene's germline CDR1 is SQVTM and CDR2 ANQGSEA. Trimming left V 0 bases short and J 2 bases short, with 14 bases between. CDR3 residues: CSVEELVYRAGANVLTF. The CDR3, as DNA: TGCAGCGTTGAAGAGCTGGTTTACAGGGCTGGGGCCAACGTCCTGACTTTC.

This clonotype appeared a few times. The V call is TRBV29-1, the J call TRBJ2-7, with 10 bases aligning to TRBD1. Germline V gene lookup returns CDR1 SQVTM and CDR2 ANQGSEA. With V trimmed by 6 bases and J by 3 bases, 5 bases remained unmatched. The CDR3 loop spans 13 amino acids. The CDR3 sequence is CSVATGGGYEQYF. The CDR3 DNA reads TGCAGCGTGGCGACAGGGGGCGGCTACGAGCAGTACTTC.

This clonotype was recorded a few times. The rearrangement links TRBV24-1 to TRBJ2-2, with 7 bases that match TRBD2. With 7 bases clipped from V and 4 bases from J, the junction kept 14 bases outside the gene matches. CDR3 length: 17 residues. Germline values: CDR1 KGHDR, CDR2 SFDVKD. CDR3 sequence (DNA): TGTGCCACCAGGGACCCCGGAGGGACGGGAGGCACCGGGGAGCTGTTTTTT. As protein: CATRDPGGTGGTGELFF.

This clonotype occurred many times. The genes are TRBV5-1 and TRBJ1-6; D may be TRBD1 (6 bases). The ends were cut back, 4 bases at V and 5 bases at J, with 10 bases in the middle. Germline loops: CDR1 SGHRS, CDR2 YFSETQ. This CDR3 spans 14 amino acids. The CDR3 DNA reads as TGCGCCAGCAGCCCAGGACAGAATAATTCACCCCTCCACTTT. Protein product: CASSPGQNNSPLHF.